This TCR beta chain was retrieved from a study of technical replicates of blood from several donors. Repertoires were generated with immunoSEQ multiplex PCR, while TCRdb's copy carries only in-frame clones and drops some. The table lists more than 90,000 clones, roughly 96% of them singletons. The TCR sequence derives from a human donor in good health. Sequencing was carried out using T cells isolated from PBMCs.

The CDR3 sequence: CASPNHRRPQVNCSSTDTQYF. In DNA, the CDR3 is TGTGCAAGTCCCAACCACCGTCGCCCACAGGTTAATTGTTCTAGCACAGATACGCAGTATTTT. The chain employs TRBV12-2 and TRBJ2-3; whether TRBD1, the table's D call, matches the DNA was not checked. TRBV12-2 is annotated as a pseudogene. CDR3 length: 21 amino acids.